Listed below are T cell receptor beta chains from one sample, sequenced in a study of shared clonotypes between healthy human individuals. Assay used: immunoSEQ multiplex PCR; TCRdb lists only in-frame clones, some missing. The sample lists roughly 500,000 clones; 79% were seen once. The sample comprised PBMCs. The receptors shown here come from a woman aged 40 to 49 in good health. Some clones in this sample may be carry-over from other donors' samples. Both conserved end residues are part of each CDR3. A D gene is named only where the DNA matches it firmly. Size is omitted from some rows. Given values are once, few, many or a class for expanded clones.

D	size	length	J	V	DNA	CDR3
-	-	14	TRBJ2-2	TRBV5-1	TGCGCCAGCAGCTATGACTCCAACACCGGGGAGCTGTTTTTT	CASSYDSNTGELFF
-	few	13	TRBJ2-2	TRBV9	TGTGCCAGCAGCGTAGGGCCGACCGGGGAGCTGTTTTTT	CASSVGPTGELFF
-	medium-sized	13	TRBJ1-2	TRBV6-1	TGTGCCAGCAGTGAACAGGGTATCTATGGCTACACCTTC	CASSEQGIYGYTF
-	-	16	TRBJ2-2	TRBV5-1	TGCGCCAGCAGCGGCGACAGGTCCACGAACACCGGGGAGCTGTTTTTT	CASSGDRSTNTGELFF
TRBD1	-	15	TRBJ1-2	TRBV6-6	TGTGCCAGCAGTTACTCCGGGGGCCGGGACAGTCCCTACACCTTC	CASSYSGGRDSPYTF
-	-	14	TRBJ2-4	TRBV30	TGTGCCTGGAGTAGGGGTACGGCCAAAAACATTCAGTACTTC	CAWSRGTAKNIQYF
-	few	13	TRBJ1-2	TRBV5-1	TGCGCCAGCAGCTTGGACGTGACCTATGGCTACACCTTC	CASSLDVTYGYTF
-	once	13	TRBJ2-7	TRBV5-1	TGCGCCAGCAGCGGGGGACGTCCCTACGAGCAGTACTTC	CASSGGRPYEQYF
TRBD2	-	16	TRBJ2-1	TRBV4-2	TGTGCCAGCAGCCAAGTTAGCGGGAGGTTGGGAAATGAGCAGTTCTTC	CASSQVSGRLGNEQFF
TRBD1	-	14	TRBJ1-4	TRBV28	TGTGCCAGCAGTAACAGGGGGCGGAGTGAAAAACTGTTTTTT	CASSNRGRSEKLFF
TRBD2	-	15	TRBJ2-5	TRBV7-9	TGTGCCAGCAGCTTAATACTAGCGGGAGTGGAGACCCAGTACTTC	CASSLILAGVETQYF
-	-	13	TRBJ2-7	TRBV28	TGTGCCAGCAGTTCCGGATTCGTGTACGAGCAGTACTTC	CASSSGFVYEQYF
TRBD2	-	13	TRBJ2-3	TRBV7-2	TGTGCCAGCGGAGTAGCGGGAGTCGATACGCAGTATTTT	CASGVAGVDTQYF
-	-	13	TRBJ2-5	TRBV19	TGTGCCAGTAGTATCCCAGGGTCGGAGACCCAGTACTTC	CASSIPGSETQYF
TRBD1	once	15	TRBJ2-7	TRBV28	TGTGCCAGCAGCCACGCGACAGGGAATCCCCACGAGCAGTACTTC	CASSHATGNPHEQYF
-	-	15	TRBJ2-7	TRBV30	TGTGCCTGGAGGAAGTGGGACACCCTTTCGTACGAGCAGTACTTC	CAWRKWDTLSYEQYF
-	-	13	TRBJ2-3	TRBV5-4	TGTGCCAGCACATACATGGGCACAGATACGCAGTATTTT	CASTYMGTDTQYF
-	-	12	TRBJ1-6	TRBV7-9	TGTGCCAGCAGCGTCAGTGGATCACCCCTCCACTTT	CASSVSGSPLHF
-	-	15	TRBJ2-1	TRBV9	TGTGCCAGCAGCGTAGTCGGGAGTGGGTACAATGAGCAGTTCTTC	CASSVVGSGYNEQFF
-	-	15	TRBJ1-2	TRBV2	TGTGCCAGCAGTGAACCGGTCCCACGGGGCTATGGCTACACCTTC	CASSEPVPRGYGYTF
TRBD2	-	15	TRBJ2-3	TRBV7-3	TGTGCCAGCAGCTTAGTGGGAGGGCCCCCAGATACGCAGTATTTT	CASSLVGGPPDTQYF
-	-	18	TRBJ2-3	TRBV11-2	TGTGCCAGCAGCTGGCCCTTTGGGGGACGGCGGGACACAGATACGCAGTATTTT	CASSWPFGGRRDTDTQYF
TRBD1	-	14	TRBJ1-2	TRBV6-1	TGTGCCAGTAGAACCGCAGGGGGCGACTATGGCTACACCTTC	CASRTAGGDYGYTF
-	-	11	TRBJ2-7	TRBV2	TGTGCCAGCGACCGGGTCGGCGAGCAGTACTTC	CASDRVGEQYF
TRBD1	-	16	TRBJ2-1	TRBV28	TGTGCCAGCAGTTCCCCCTCGGGACAGTTGTACAATGAGCAGTTCTTC	CASSSPSGQLYNEQFF
-	-	14	TRBJ1-1	TRBV2	TGTGCCAGCAGTGAGCGACGGGGGAACACTGAAGCTTTCTTT	CASSERRGNTEAFF
-	-	15	TRBJ2-7	TRBV5-1	TGCGCCAGCAGCCCCGGGCCGTCTAGCTCCTACGAGCAGTACTTC	CASSPGPSSSYEQYF
TRBD1	few	13	TRBJ1-1	TRBV4-3	TGCGCCAGCAGCCAAGACCGGGACAGCTTGGCTTTCTTT	CASSQDRDSLAFF
-	-	14	TRBJ2-5	TRBV7-9	TGTGCCAGCAGCCGATTCTCAGGGGAAGAGACCCAGTACTTC	CASSRFSGEETQYF